This record concerns one T cell receptor beta chain sequence. The antigen is not known. V shed 6 bases, J shed 2 bases, and the junction held 7 bases outside the gene matches. Per the germline V gene, CDR1 is PRHDT and CDR2 is FYEKMQ (reference sequence). The CDR3 is 14 residues long. This sample was included in a study of cytomegalovirus exposure and HLA in healthy donors. Study-wide results and limits: Follow-up analysis seemed to connect common viral pathogens with several of the most significant clusters identified.

This PCR relied on a set of 60 Vbeta primers and 13 Jbeta primers. Only in-frame clones appear in the TCRdb table, and some are missing; sequencing was by immunoSEQ multiplex PCR. Seen here are about 99,000 clones, more than 75% observed once, and the top ten hold 10%. The receptor's source is a woman aged 18-35 years in good health and CMV-seropositive. The sample was PBMCs. This rearrangement joins TRBV13 to TRBJ2-7; 7 bases line up with TRBD1. The CDR3 reads CASSQGTETYEQYF. As DNA, the CDR3 is TGTGCCAGCAGTCAAGGGACAGAGACCTACGAGCAGTACTTC. Variable domain in full (rest from reference TRBV13 and TRBJ2-7): AAGVIQSPRHLIKEKRETATLKCYPIPRHDTVYWYQQGPGQDPQFLISFYEKMQSDKGSIPDRFSAQQFSDYHSELNMSSLELGDSALYFCASSQGTETYEQYFGPGTRLTVT.